This TCR beta chain is drawn from a study of blood T cell repertoires in COVID-19. The wider study: Acute and convalescent COVID-19 samples came from the United States, Italy and Spain. T cells, B-cell-depleted T cells, or PBMCs provided the cDNA or gDNA that served as material.

Original data processing: Estimated nucleated cell counts came from reference gene primer amplification. Measured with immunoSEQ multiplex PCR; TCRdb has only the in-frame clones, and not every one. V and J calls and clone size follow that table, whereas D and trimming were derived from the DNA. Of more than 150,000 clones listed, roughly nine tenths are singletons. The CDR3 has 13 amino acids. The V end was cut by 5 bases, the J end by 3 bases, with 10 bases between. Germline V gene sequence: CDR1 MNHEY, CDR2 SMNVEV (reference sequence). The chain is built from TRBV27 and TRBJ2-5; the D is unclear. Sequencing was carried out using peripheral blood. The receptor's source is a man in his 70s with active or convalescent COVID-19. In DNA form, the CDR3 reads TGTGCCAGCAGTCCCGGGTGGAAAGAGACCCAGTACTTC. Encoded protein: CASSPGWKETQYF.